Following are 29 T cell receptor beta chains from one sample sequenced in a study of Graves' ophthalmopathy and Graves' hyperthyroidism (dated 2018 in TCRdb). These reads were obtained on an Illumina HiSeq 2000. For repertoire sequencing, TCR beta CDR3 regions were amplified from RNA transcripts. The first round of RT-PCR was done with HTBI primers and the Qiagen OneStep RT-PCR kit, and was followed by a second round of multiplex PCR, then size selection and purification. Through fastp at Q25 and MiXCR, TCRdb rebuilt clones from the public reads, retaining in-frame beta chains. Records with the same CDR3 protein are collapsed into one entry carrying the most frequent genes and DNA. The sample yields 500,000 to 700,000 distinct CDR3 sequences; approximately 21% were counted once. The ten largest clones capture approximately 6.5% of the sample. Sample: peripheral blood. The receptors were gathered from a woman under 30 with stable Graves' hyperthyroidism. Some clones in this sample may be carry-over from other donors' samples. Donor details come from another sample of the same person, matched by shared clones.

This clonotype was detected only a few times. DNA of the CDR3: TGCGCCAGCAGCCCCGTCGGCGGTACCTTTTACGAGCAGTACTTC. Translating it yields CASSPVGGTFYEQYF. The gene calls are TRBV5-1 and TRBJ2-7; D uncertain. Per germline, CDR1 SGHRS and CDR2 YFSETQ. V was clipped by 4 bases and J by 4 bases, with 18 bases between them. The length of the CDR3 is 15 residues.

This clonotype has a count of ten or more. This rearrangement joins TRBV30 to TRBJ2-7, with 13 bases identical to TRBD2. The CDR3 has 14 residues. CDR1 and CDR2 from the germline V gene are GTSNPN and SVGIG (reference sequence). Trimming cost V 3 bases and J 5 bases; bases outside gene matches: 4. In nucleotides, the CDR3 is TGTGCCTGGAGCTACGGGACTAGCGGGAACGAGCAGTACTTC. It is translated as CAWSYGTSGNEQYF.

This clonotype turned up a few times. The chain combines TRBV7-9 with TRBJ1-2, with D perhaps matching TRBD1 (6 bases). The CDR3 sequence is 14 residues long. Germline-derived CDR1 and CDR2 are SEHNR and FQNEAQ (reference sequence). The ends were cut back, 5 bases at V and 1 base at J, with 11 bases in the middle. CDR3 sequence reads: CASSRQEHNYGYTF. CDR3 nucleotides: TGTGCCAGCAGCCGACAGGAGCATAACTATGGCTACACCTTC.

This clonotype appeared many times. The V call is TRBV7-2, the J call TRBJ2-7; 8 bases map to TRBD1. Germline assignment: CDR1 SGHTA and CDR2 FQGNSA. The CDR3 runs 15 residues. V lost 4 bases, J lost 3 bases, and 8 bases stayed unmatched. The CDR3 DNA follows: TGTGCCAGCAGCTCCCCTTGGACAGGGAGCTACGAGCAGTACTTC. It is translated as CASSSPWTGSYEQYF.

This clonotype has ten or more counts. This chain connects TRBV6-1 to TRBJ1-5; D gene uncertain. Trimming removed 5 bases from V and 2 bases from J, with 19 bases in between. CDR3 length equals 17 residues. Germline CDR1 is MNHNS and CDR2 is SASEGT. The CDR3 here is CASSPHRRVAGNQPQHF. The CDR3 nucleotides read TGTGCCAGCAGTCCCCACCGGAGGGTGGCGGGCAATCAGCCCCAGCATTTT.

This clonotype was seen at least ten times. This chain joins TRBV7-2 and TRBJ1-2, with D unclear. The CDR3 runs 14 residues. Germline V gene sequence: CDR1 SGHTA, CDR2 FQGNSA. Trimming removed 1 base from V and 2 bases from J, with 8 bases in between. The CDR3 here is CASSLGPLNYGYTF. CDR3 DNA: TGTGCCAGCAGCTTAGGGCCCTTAAACTATGGCTACACCTTC.

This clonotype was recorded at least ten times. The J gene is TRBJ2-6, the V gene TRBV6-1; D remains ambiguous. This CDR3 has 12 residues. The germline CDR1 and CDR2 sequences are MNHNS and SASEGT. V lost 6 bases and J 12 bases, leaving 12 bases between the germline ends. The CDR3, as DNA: TGTGCCAGCAGAAGAGAATCAGGCGTCCTGACTTTC. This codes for CASRRESGVLTF.

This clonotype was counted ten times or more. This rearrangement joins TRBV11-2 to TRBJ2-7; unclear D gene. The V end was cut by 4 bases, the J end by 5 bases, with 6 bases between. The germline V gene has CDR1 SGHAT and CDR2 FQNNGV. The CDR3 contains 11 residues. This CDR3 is CASSWPHEQYF. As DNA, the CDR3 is TGTGCCAGCAGCTGGCCCCACGAGCAGTACTTC.

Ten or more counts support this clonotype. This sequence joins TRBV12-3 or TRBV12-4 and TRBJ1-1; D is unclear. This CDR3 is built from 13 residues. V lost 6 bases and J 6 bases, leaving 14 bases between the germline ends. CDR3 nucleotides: TGTGCCAGCAGCAGATATAGGAGGCCTGAAGCTTTCTTT. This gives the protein CASSRYRRPEAFF.

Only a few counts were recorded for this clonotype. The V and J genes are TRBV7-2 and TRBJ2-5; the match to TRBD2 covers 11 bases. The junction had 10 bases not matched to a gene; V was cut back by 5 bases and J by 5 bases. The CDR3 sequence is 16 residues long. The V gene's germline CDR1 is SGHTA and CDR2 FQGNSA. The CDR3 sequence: CASSPGLAASSETQYF. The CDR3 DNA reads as TGTGCCAGCAGCCCGGGACTAGCGGCATCTAGTGAGACCCAGTACTTC.

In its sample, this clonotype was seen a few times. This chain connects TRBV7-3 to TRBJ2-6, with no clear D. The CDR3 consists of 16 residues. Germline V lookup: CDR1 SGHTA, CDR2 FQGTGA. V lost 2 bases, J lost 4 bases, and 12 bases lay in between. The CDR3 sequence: CASSLLVGSGANVLTF. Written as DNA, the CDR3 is TGTGCCAGCAGCTTATTAGTCGGTTCCGGGGCCAACGTCCTGACTTTC.

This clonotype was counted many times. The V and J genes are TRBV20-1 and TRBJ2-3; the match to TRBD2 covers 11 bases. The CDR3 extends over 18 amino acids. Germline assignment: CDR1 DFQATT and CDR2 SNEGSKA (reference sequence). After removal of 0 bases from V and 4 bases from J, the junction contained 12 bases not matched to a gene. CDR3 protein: CSARDRVFSGGAADTQYF. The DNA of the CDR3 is TGCAGTGCTAGAGATCGAGTTTTTAGCGGGGGGGCTGCAGATACGCAGTATTTT.

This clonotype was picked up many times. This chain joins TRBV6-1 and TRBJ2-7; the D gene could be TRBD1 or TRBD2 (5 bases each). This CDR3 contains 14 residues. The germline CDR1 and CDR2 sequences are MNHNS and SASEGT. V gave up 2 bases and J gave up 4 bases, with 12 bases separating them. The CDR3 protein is CASSEPGPEYEQYF. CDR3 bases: TGTGCCAGCAGTGAACCGGGACCGGAGTACGAGCAGTACTTC.

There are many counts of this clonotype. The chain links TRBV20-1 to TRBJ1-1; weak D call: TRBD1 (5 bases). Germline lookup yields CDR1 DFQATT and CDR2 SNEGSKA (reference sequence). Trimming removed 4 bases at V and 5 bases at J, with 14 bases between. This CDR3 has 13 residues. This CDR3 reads CSATPGGGTEAFF. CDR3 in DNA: TGCAGTGCTACCCCGGGGGGGGGAACTGAAGCTTTCTTT.

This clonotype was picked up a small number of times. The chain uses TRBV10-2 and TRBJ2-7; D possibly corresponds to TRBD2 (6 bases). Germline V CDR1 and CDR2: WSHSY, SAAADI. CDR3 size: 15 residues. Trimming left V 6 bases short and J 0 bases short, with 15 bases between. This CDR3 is CASSRGLRSSYEQYF. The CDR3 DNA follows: TGCGCCAGCAGCCGGGGACTGCGGAGCTCCTACGAGCAGTACTTC.

The DNA for the CDR3 is TGTGCCAGCAGTGATCCCCGGGACCAAAGCTCCTATAATTCACCCCTCCACTTT. Residues: CASSDPRDQSSYNSPLHF. The chain combines TRBV2 with TRBJ1-6; tentative D call: TRBD1 (5 bases). The CDR3 is made up of 18 amino acids. Deletions cut 3 bases from V and 0 bases from J, with 15 bases between. The germline CDR1 and CDR2 sequences are SNHLY and FYNNEI.

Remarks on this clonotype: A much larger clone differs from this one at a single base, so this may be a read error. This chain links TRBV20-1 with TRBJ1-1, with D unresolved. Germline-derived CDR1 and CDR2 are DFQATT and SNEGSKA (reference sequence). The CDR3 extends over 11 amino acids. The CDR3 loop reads CSTSPGTEAFF. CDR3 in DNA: TGCAGTACTAGTCCCGGCACCGAAGCTTTCTTT.

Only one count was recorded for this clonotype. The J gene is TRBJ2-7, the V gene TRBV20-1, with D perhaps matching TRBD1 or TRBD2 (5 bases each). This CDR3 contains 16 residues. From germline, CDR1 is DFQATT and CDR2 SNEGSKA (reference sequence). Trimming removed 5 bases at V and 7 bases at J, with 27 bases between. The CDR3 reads CSAFGTGSVKVEEQYF. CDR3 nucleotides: TGCAGTGCTTTTGGGACCGGTTCTGTGAAGGTCGAGGAGCAGTACTTC.

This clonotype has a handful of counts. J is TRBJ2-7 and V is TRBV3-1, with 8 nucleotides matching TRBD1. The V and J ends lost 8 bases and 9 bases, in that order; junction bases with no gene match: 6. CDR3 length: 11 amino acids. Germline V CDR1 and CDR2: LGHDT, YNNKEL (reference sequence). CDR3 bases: TGTGCCAGCCGCGGACAGGGAGGGCAGTACTTC. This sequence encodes CASRGQGGQYF.

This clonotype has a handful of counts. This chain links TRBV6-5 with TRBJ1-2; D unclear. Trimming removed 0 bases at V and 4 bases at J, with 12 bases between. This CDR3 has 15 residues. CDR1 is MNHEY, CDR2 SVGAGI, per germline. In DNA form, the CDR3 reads TGTGCCAGCAGTTACTCGTCGGGGTTAGGCTATGGCTACACCTTC. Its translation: CASSYSSGLGYGYTF.

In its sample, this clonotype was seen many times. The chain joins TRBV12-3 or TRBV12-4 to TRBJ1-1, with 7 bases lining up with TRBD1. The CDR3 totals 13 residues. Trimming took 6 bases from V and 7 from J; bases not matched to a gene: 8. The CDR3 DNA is TGTGCCAGCAGACGACAGGGTAGGGGTGAAGCTTTCTTT. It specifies CASRRQGRGEAFF.

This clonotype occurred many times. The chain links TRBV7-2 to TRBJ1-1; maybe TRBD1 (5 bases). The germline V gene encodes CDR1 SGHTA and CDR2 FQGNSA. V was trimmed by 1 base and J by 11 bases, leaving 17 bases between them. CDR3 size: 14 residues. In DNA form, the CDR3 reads TGTGCCAGCAGCTTAGGTTTAGGCGGGACTGGGGCTTTCTTT. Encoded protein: CASSLGLGGTGAFF.

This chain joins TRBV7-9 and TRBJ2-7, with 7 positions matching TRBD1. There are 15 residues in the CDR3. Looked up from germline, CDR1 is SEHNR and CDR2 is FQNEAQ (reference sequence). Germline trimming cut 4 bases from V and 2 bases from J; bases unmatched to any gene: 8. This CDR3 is CASSSERQGAYEQYF. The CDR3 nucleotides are TGTGCCAGCAGCTCCGAACGACAGGGAGCCTACGAGCAGTACTTC.

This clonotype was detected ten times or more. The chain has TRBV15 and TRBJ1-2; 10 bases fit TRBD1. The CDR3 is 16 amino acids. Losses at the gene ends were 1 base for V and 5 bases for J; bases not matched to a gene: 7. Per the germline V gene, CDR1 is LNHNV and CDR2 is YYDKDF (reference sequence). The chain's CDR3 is CATSRGGGQGTYGYTF. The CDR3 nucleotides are TGTGCCACCAGCAGAGGAGGGGGACAGGGGACTTATGGCTACACCTTC.

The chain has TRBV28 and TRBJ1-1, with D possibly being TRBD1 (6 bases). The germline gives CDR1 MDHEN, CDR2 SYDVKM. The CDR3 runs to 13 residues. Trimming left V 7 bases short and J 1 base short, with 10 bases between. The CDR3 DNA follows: TGTGCCAGCACGGGACACCCGAACACTGAAGCTTTCTTT. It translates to CASTGHPNTEAFF.

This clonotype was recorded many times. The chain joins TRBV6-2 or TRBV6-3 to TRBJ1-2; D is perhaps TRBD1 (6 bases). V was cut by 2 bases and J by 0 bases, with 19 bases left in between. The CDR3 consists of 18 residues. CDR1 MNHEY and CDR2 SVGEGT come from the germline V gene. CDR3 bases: TGTGCCAGCAGTTACACTGGGGGGCCCGGGACCGCTAACTATGGCTACACCTTC. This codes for CASSYTGGPGTANYGYTF.

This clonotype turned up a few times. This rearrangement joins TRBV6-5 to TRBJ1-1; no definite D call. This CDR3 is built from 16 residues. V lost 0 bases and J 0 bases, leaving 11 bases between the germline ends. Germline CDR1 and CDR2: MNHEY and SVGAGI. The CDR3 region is CASSYSINAMNTEAFF. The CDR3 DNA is TGTGCCAGCAGTTACTCAATTAACGCAATGAACACTGAAGCTTTCTTT.

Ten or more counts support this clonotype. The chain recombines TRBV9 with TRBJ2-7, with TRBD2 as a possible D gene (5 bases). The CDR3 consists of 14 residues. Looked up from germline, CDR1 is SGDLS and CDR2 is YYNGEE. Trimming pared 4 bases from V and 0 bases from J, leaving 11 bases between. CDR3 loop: CASSMRSDSYEQYF. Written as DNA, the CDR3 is TGTGCCAGCAGCATGCGTAGCGACTCCTACGAGCAGTACTTC.

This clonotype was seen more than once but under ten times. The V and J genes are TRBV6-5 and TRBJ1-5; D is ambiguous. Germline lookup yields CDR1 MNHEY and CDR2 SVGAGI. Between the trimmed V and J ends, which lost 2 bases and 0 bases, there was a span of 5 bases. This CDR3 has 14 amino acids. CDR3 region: CASSYMGSNQPQHF. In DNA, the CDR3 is TGTGCCAGCAGTTACATGGGTAGCAATCAGCCCCAGCATTTT.